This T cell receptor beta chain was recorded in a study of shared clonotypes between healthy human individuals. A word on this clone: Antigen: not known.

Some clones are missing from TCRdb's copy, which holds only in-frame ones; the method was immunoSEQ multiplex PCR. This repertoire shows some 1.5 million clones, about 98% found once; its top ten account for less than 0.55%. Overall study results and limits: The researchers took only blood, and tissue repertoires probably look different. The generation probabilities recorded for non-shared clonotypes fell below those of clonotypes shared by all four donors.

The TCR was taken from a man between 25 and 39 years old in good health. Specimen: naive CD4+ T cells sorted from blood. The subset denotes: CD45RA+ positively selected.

As DNA, the CDR3 is TGTGCCAGCAGTTTTGGCAGCGTAGTAAGTGGGGCCAACGTCCTGACTTTC. This translates into CASSFGSVVSGANVLTF. The chain has TRBV27 and TRBJ2-6; unclear D gene. The V end lost 3 bases, the J end lost 3 bases, and 15 bases lay between the germline ends. Germline V gene lookup returns CDR1 MNHEY and CDR2 SMNVEV (reference sequence). The CDR3 contains 17 residues.